Following are 22 T cell receptor beta chains from one sample sequenced in a study of cytomegalovirus exposure and HLA in healthy donors. The PCR contained 60 Vbeta and 13 Jbeta primers. Profiled with immunoSEQ multiplex PCR; TCRdb holds only in-frame clones, not every one. The sample has 150,000 to 200,000 clones; roughly 80% are singletons. The sequencing sample was made of PBMCs. The receptor source for this set is a female donor in good health and CMV-seronegative.

This sequence joins TRBV4-1 and TRBJ1-2; a weak D match, TRBD1 (6 bases). Trimming shortened V by 3 bases and J by 1 base, and 15 bases separated the two germline ends. The germline V gene encodes CDR1 MGHRA and CDR2 YSYEKL. This CDR3 comprises 16 residues. The CDR3 sequence is CASSQGQGLINYGYTF. CDR3 coding DNA: TGCGCCAGCAGCCAGGGGCAGGGGCTAATTAACTATGGCTACACCTTC.

The V gene is TRBV12-2, the J gene TRBJ1-1; TRBD1, the table's D call, was not compared with the DNA. TRBV12-2 has pseudogene status. The CDR3 consists of 15 residues. CDR3 in amino acids: CASRLGCRKNTEAFF. The CDR3, as DNA: TGTGCAAGTCGCTTAGGCTGCAGAAAGAACACTGAAGCTTTCTTT.

V is TRBV5-6 and J is TRBJ1-3, with D maybe TRBD1 (5 bases). The CDR3 contains 13 residues. Looked up from germline, CDR1 is SGHDT and CDR2 is YYEEEE. V was clipped by 2 bases and J by 4 bases, with 7 bases between them. CDR3 bases: TGTGCCAGCAGCTTTCAGGGAGGAAACACCATATATTTT. This sequence encodes CASSFQGGNTIYF. Variable domain in full (rest from reference TRBV5-6 and TRBJ1-3): DAGVTQSPTHLIKTRGQQVTLRCSPKSGHDTVSWYQQALGQGPQFIFQYYEEEERQRGNFPDRFSGHQFPNYSSELNVNALLLGDSALYLCASSFQGGNTIYFGEGSWLTVV.

This chain uses TRBV4-1 with TRBJ2-5, with a tentative D call TRBD2 (5 bases). This CDR3 is 11 amino acids long. The germline gives CDR1 MGHRA, CDR2 YSYEKL. With 0 bases removed from V and 11 bases from J, the gap between germline ends came to 7 bases. The CDR3 loop is CASSQEGEQYF. The CDR3 DNA reads TGCGCCAGCAGCCAAGAGGGAGAGCAGTACTTC.

The chain joins TRBV6-1 to TRBJ1-1; D remains unclear. V gave up 2 bases and J gave up 4 bases, with 20 bases separating them. Germline loops: CDR1 MNHNS, CDR2 SASEGT. The CDR3 runs 17 residues. The CDR3 loop is CASSEPGKLVLSTEAFF. CDR3 nucleotide sequence: TGTGCCAGCAGTGAACCGGGTAAGTTGGTGTTGAGCACTGAAGCTTTCTTT.

V is TRBV15 and J is TRBJ1-5; TRBD1 agrees at 7 bases. This CDR3 is built from 16 residues. The germline CDR1 and CDR2 sequences are LNHNV and YYDKDF (reference sequence). Losses at the gene ends were 1 base for V and 2 bases for J; bases not matched to a gene: 5. The CDR3 reads CATSRGRQGGNQPQHF. CDR3 bases: TGTGCCACCAGCAGAGGGAGACAGGGTGGCAATCAGCCCCAGCATTTT.

The chain uses TRBV28 and TRBJ2-7; perhaps TRBD2 as D (5 bases). Germline V lookup: CDR1 MDHEN, CDR2 SYDVKM. Deletions cut 6 bases from V and 5 bases from J, with 26 bases between. This CDR3 comprises 17 residues. The CDR3 spells CASRLLTGLGNLDEQYF. As DNA, the CDR3 is TGTGCCAGCAGACTTCTTACGGGTCTCGGGAACTTGGACGAGCAGTACTTC.

The V and J genes are TRBV7-9 and TRBJ2-3, with 12 bases fitting TRBD2. CDR1 is SEHNR, CDR2 FQNEAQ, per germline (reference sequence). This CDR3 comprises 16 residues. Trimming removed 5 bases from V and 2 bases from J; junction bases left unmatched: 5. The CDR3: CASSATSGGYTDTQYF. The CDR3 DNA reads TGTGCCAGCAGCGCGACTAGCGGGGGTTACACAGATACGCAGTATTTT.

The chain carries TRBV7-2 and TRBJ1-5; TRBD1 might be the D (6 bases). Germline CDR1 SGHTA, CDR2 FQGNSA. This CDR3 is built from 14 residues. Trimming removed 5 bases from V and 7 bases from J, with 15 bases in between. The CDR3 reads CASSPFGGAQPQHF. The CDR3, as DNA: TGTGCCAGCAGCCCTTTTGGGGGCGCCCAGCCCCAGCATTTT.

This chain connects TRBV6-4 to TRBJ2-3, with 9 bases matching TRBD1. This CDR3 contains 15 residues. V lost 6 bases to trimming and J lost 3 bases; unmatched junction nucleotides: 7. Germline-derived CDR1 and CDR2 are MRHNA and SNTAGT. The CDR3 loop is CASRSQGARTDTQYF. The CDR3 nucleotides read TGTGCCAGCAGGTCACAGGGGGCCAGGACAGATACGCAGTATTTT.

V gene TRBV6-4 combines with J gene TRBJ2-7; 9 bases are a match to TRBD1. Germline assignment: CDR1 MRHNA and CDR2 SNTAGT. The CDR3 extends over 15 amino acids. After removal of 6 bases from V and 0 bases from J, the junction contained 6 bases not matched to a gene. CDR3 in amino acids: CASSVGTGSSYEQYF. The CDR3 DNA reads as TGTGCCAGCAGCGTAGGGACAGGGAGCTCCTACGAGCAGTACTTC.

This clone was found once. V gene TRBV2 combines with J gene TRBJ1-2, with TRBD1 as a possible D gene (5 bases). V dropped 6 bases and J dropped 1 base, with 9 bases sitting between them. This CDR3 is 13 amino acids long. Germline V gene lookup returns CDR1 SNHLY and CDR2 FYNNEI. Here the CDR3 reads CASRGGINYGYTF. The CDR3 region has the DNA TGTGCCAGCAGGGGGGGTATTAACTATGGCTACACCTTC.

This clone was counted a few times. V usage is TRBV4-3 and J usage is TRBJ1-4; 9 bases agree with TRBD1. This CDR3 has 13 amino acids. V was clipped by 3 bases and J by 8 bases; unmatched bases: 1. Germline V gene sequence: CDR1 LGHNA, CDR2 YSLEER. The CDR3 loop is CASSQDRGEKLFF. The CDR3 DNA is TGCGCCAGCAGCCAGGACAGGGGCGAAAAACTGTTTTTT.

The rearrangement links TRBV30 to TRBJ1-5; 7 bases match TRBD1. This CDR3 comprises 16 residues. Germline lookup yields CDR1 GTSNPN and CDR2 SVGIG (reference sequence). The trim removed 0 bases at V and 6 bases at J, leaving 11 bases unmatched. CDR3 coding DNA: TGTGCCTGGAGTGTAGATGGGGCAGGGGGTTCTCAGCCCCAGCATTTT. Translating it yields CAWSVDGAGGSQPQHF.

The rearrangement links TRBV5-1 to TRBJ2-5; 7 bases agree with TRBD1. This CDR3 has 13 amino acids. With V trimmed by 5 bases and J by 3 bases, 4 bases remained unmatched. The germline gives CDR1 SGHRS, CDR2 YFSETQ. DNA of the CDR3: TGCGCCAGCAGTCTAGGGACAGAAGAGACCCAGTACTTC. Residues: CASSLGTEETQYF.

The rearrangement joins TRBV1 to TRBJ2-5; the table calls TRBD2, which could not be checked here. TRBV1 is a pseudogene segment. The length of the CDR3 is 17 residues. DNA for the CDR3: TGCACCAGCAGCCAAGATCTCACTAGCGAATACCAAGAGACCCAGTACTTC. As protein: CTSSQDLTSEYQETQYF.

The chain couples TRBV15 to TRBJ2-7, with 8 bases aligning to TRBD1. J gave up 0 bases and V 6 bases, and 7 bases lay outside the gene matches. Germline V gives CDR1 LNHNV, CDR2 YYDKDF (reference sequence). CDR3 length: 15 amino acids. CDR3 DNA: TGTGCCACCAGTCCGGGACAGGAGAGCTCCTACGAGCAGTACTTC. Its protein product is CATSPGQESSYEQYF.

This clone has just a few counts. This CDR3 reads CAWNKASGGARDTQYF. CDR3 sequence (DNA): TGTGCCTGGAACAAAGCTAGCGGGGGGGCGAGGGATACGCAGTATTTT. The chain links TRBV30 to TRBJ2-3; 12 bases align to TRBD2. This CDR3 region has 16 residues. The J segment lost 6 bases and the V segment lost 4 bases, leaving 11 bases of the junction unmatched. Germline V gene data show CDR1 as GTSNPN and CDR2 as SVGIG (reference sequence). Full variable domain (missing parts from reference TRBV30 and TRBJ2-3): SQTIHQWPATLVQPVGSPLSLECTVEGTSNPNLYWYRQAAGRGLQLLFYSVGIGQISSEVPQNLSASRPQDRQFILSSKKLLLSDSGFYLCAWNKASGGARDTQYFGPGTRLTVL.

This chain connects TRBV30 to TRBJ2-7, with 9 bases identical to TRBD1. The length of the CDR3 is 14 residues. Germline CDR1 reads GTSNPN; CDR2 reads SVGIG (reference sequence). The V gene end was trimmed by 0 bases and the J gene end by 3 bases; junction bases not matched to a gene: 3. The CDR3: CAWSVTGGIYEQYF. The DNA of the CDR3 is TGTGCCTGGAGTGTCACAGGGGGCATCTACGAGCAGTACTTC.

This sequence joins TRBV15 and TRBJ1-1; no firm D call. Germline V gives CDR1 LNHNV, CDR2 YYDKDF (reference sequence). The CDR3 has 19 amino acids. Between the trimmed V and J ends, which lost 1 base and 0 bases, there was a span of 21 bases. The chain's CDR3 is CATSRAHLGRGKMNTEAFF. For the CDR3, the DNA is TGTGCCACCAGCAGAGCCCACCTAGGTCGCGGGAAAATGAACACTGAAGCTTTCTTT.

The chain has TRBV28 and TRBJ1-5; 7 nucleotides line up with TRBD1. V shed 6 bases and J 1 base; nucleotides not matched to a gene: 21. Germline values: CDR1 MDHEN, CDR2 SYDVKM. The CDR3 runs 20 residues. The CDR3: CASRVPLGQSPMGSNQPQHF. Written as DNA, the CDR3 is TGTGCCAGCAGGGTTCCTTTGGGACAGTCACCCATGGGAAGCAATCAGCCCCAGCATTTT.

The chain combines TRBV28 with TRBJ1-1, with 8 bases matching TRBD1. This CDR3 contains 15 residues. V shed 3 bases and J 0 bases; nucleotides not matched to a gene: 3. Germline CDR1 reads MDHEN; CDR2 reads SYDVKM. DNA for the CDR3: TGTGCCAGCAGTTTCGGGACAGGATTGAACACTGAAGCTTTCTTT. Protein sequence: CASSFGTGLNTEAFF.